A single sample gave rise to the 2 T cell receptor beta chains below, sequenced in a study of fetal regulatory T cell absence and autoimmunity. Clones were read by immunoSEQ multiplex PCR, and TCRdb kept only the in-frame ones, dropping some. In the table there are 95,000 or so clones, around 72% of which are singletons. Sample: pancreas tissue. These receptors came from a male donor with IPEX syndrome.

The table lists this clone with a few counts. V and J are TRBV7-2 and TRBJ1-1; 7 nucleotides agree with TRBD1. Germline loops: CDR1 SGHTA, CDR2 FQGNSA. V trimming: 5 bases; J trimming: 1 base; junction bases outside the gene matches: 7. The CDR3 runs 15 residues. The CDR3 DNA follows: TGTGCCAGCAGCAGCTCGGGACAGTCGAACACTGAAGCTTTCTTT. Translated: CASSSSGQSNTEAFF.

V is TRBV5-4 and J is TRBJ1-2; no definite D call. Trimming left V 5 bases short and J 8 bases short, with 16 bases between. Germline assignment: CDR1 SGHNT and CDR2 YYREEE (reference sequence). The CDR3 sequence is 13 residues long. CDR3 coding DNA: TGTGCCAGCAGTCGACACTTTATTGGGGGCTACACCTTC. Its protein is CASSRHFIGGYTF.